The 9 T cell receptor beta chains below were found in one sample sequenced in a study of cytomegalovirus exposure and HLA in healthy donors. Clones were read by immunoSEQ multiplex PCR, and TCRdb kept only the in-frame ones, dropping some. This sample has 120,000 or so clones; 70% to 90% occur once, and the top ten carry 2% to 2.5%. Sample: PBMCs. All receptors come from a woman under 40 in good health and CMV-seronegative.

The chain uses TRBV6-1 and TRBJ1-3, with unresolved D. The germline CDR1 and CDR2 sequences are MNHNS and SASEGT. V lost 7 bases and J 1 base, leaving 11 bases between the germline ends. There are 14 residues in the CDR3. Written as DNA, the CDR3 is TGTGCCAGCAAGTTGGAGGTATCTGGAAACACCATATATTTT. It translates to CASKLEVSGNTIYF.

This sequence joins TRBV15 and TRBJ2-1, with 7 bases identical to TRBD2. Trimming removed 8 bases from V and 3 bases from J; junction bases left unmatched: 16. The CDR3 is 17 residues long. Germline V gene data show CDR1 as LNHNV and CDR2 as YYDKDF (reference sequence). CDR3 sequence (DNA): TGTGCCACCCGCCGGAGGGAGGGAGCGGGGATCTACAATGAGCAGTTCTTC. Its protein product is CATRRREGAGIYNEQFF.

V and J are TRBV5-4 and TRBJ1-6; a weak D match, TRBD1 (6 bases). V was trimmed by 2 bases and J by 2 bases, leaving 11 bases between them. Germline V gives CDR1 SGHNT, CDR2 YYREEE (reference sequence). This CDR3 spans 16 amino acids. Written as DNA, the CDR3 is TGTGCCAGCAGCTTAGCCGCAGGGGCCTATAATTCACCCCTCCACTTT. Protein: CASSLAAGAYNSPLHF. The entire variable domain, with the rest obtained from reference TRBV5-4 and TRBJ1-6, is as follows: ETGVTQSPTHLIKTRGQQVTLRCSSQSGHNTVSWYQQALGQGPQFIFQYYREEENGRGNFPPRFSGLQFPNYSSELNVNALELDDSALYLCASSLAAGAYNSPLHFGNGTRLTVT.

This rearrangement joins TRBV29-1 to TRBJ2-5; 8 bases match TRBD1. There are 13 residues in the CDR3. Unmatched junction bases numbered 9, after V lost 7 bases and J lost 5 bases. Looked up from germline, CDR1 is SQVTM and CDR2 is ANQGSEA. DNA for the CDR3: TGCAGCGCATCAGGGGGCTCCTGGGAGACCCAGTACTTC. It translates to CSASGGSWETQYF.

The genes are TRBV11-2 and TRBJ2-1; 8 bases fit TRBD1. Trimming cost V 5 bases and J 2 bases; bases outside gene matches: 5. Looked up from germline, CDR1 is SGHAT and CDR2 is FQNNGV. The CDR3 has 15 residues. CDR3 coding DNA: TGTGCCAGCAGCCCCCGGGACAGGACCTACAATGAGCAGTTCTTC. Amino acids: CASSPRDRTYNEQFF.

This chain uses TRBV4-3 with TRBJ2-7; 13 bases map to TRBD2. The germline V gene encodes CDR1 LGHNA and CDR2 YSLEER. The J segment lost 4 bases and the V segment lost 5 bases, leaving 8 bases of the junction unmatched. CDR3 length equals 16 residues. The CDR3 nucleotides read TGCGCCAGCAGCTACACTAGCGGGGGGGCCTCATACGAGCAGTACTTC. Translation gives CASSYTSGGASYEQYF.

The rearrangement uses TRBV9 and TRBJ1-2; 9 positions match TRBD1. Trimming removed 0 bases from V and 6 bases from J; junction bases left unmatched: 9. CDR1 is SGDLS and CDR2 is YYNGEE in the germline V gene. There are 16 residues in the CDR3. The CDR3 DNA reads as TGTGCCAGCAGCGTAGATACCGGGACAGGGTCGAATGGCTACACCTTC. Translating it yields CASSVDTGTGSNGYTF.

V is TRBV5-1 and J is TRBJ1-1, with D unresolved. The V gene's germline CDR1 is SGHRS and CDR2 YFSETQ. Trimming pared 3 bases from V and 3 bases from J, leaving 9 bases between. The CDR3 has 13 residues. The CDR3 region is CASSYGDHTEAFF. The CDR3 nucleotides read TGCGCCAGCAGCTACGGGGATCACACTGAAGCTTTCTTT. Drawing the rest from reference TRBV5-1 and TRBJ1-1, the complete variable domain is KAGVTQTPRYLIKTRGQQVTLSCSPISGHRSVSWYQQTPGQGLQFLFEYFSETQRNKGNFPGRFSGRQFSNSRSEMNVSTLELGDSALYLCASSYGDHTEAFFGQGTRLTVV.

The V call is TRBV2, the J call TRBJ2-1; TRBD1 aligns across 8 bases. Looked up from germline, CDR1 is SNHLY and CDR2 is FYNNEI. Losses at the gene ends were 8 bases for V and 7 bases for J; bases not matched to a gene: 10. CDR3 length: 14 amino acids. CDR3 in amino acids: CASVRTGSRNEQFF. CDR3 coding DNA: TGTGCCAGCGTTCGGACAGGGTCAAGGAATGAGCAGTTCTTC. The complete variable domain, with remaining parts taken from reference TRBV2 and TRBJ2-1, reads EPEVTQTPSHQVTQMGQEVILRCVPISNHLYFYWYRQILGQKVEFLVSFYNNEISEKSEIFDDQFSVERPDGSNFTLKIRSTKLEDSAMYFCASVRTGSRNEQFFGPGTRLTVL.